This entry concerns a single T cell receptor beta chain. Its antigen is not known. This specimen comes from a study of OX40 agonist ivuxolimab in advanced cancers. About the study: All patients had ivuxolimab intravenously every 2 weeks at 0.01 to 10 mg/kg. Partial response was recorded in three patients: one hepatocellular carcinoma and two cutaneous melanoma cases. Males comprised approximately 84% of the group, whose mean age was approximately 62 years (range 23 to 79). Broader study findings: Undetermined was the antigen specificity of the expanded peripheral T cells.

Clones were read by immunoSEQ multiplex PCR, and TCRdb kept only the in-frame ones, dropping some. Found here are some 80,000 clones, roughly 90% of them singletons; the top ten hold about 0.63%. V was shortened by 2 bases and J by 12 bases, with 14 bases between the two germline ends. Per germline, CDR1 KGHSY and CDR2 FQNENV. The CDR3 loop spans 13 amino acids. The TCR was taken from an adult with an advanced solid tumor such as melanoma, head and neck, liver or kidney cancer. This chain connects TRBV16 to TRBJ2-1, with D perhaps matching TRBD2 (5 bases). This material consisted of CD4+ or CD8+ T cells sorted from blood, taken in a trial of the OX40 agonist ivuxolimab. CDR3 coding DNA: TGTGCCAGCAGCCAAGAACGGGGAGAAGGGCAGTTCTTC. Translated, it gives CASSQERGEGQFF.